The present entry profiles one T cell receptor (beta chain) with its context. The antigen is not known. The data are from a study of Ad26.COV2.S vaccination and SARS-CoV-2 variants. Points from the study as a whole: Placebo recipients trailed vaccine recipients in spike-specific TCR breadth.

The germline CDR1 and CDR2 sequences are LNHDA and SQIVND (reference sequence). The CDR3 sequence is 14 residues long. Trimming stripped 1 base from V and 4 bases from J, with 11 bases between. Clones were read by immunoSEQ multiplex PCR, and TCRdb kept only the in-frame ones, dropping some. This sample has around 350,000 clones; around 92% occur once, and the top ten carry 3% to 4%. This clonotype was sampled from a human donor who had recovered from COVID-19. V is TRBV19 and J is TRBJ2-7; TRBD1 is a possible D gene (5 bases). Here the sequenced sample was peripheral blood, taken after recovery from COVID-19. The CDR3 DNA reads as TGTGCCAGTAGTATAGGGACATGGGCATACGAGCAGTACTTC. Its protein product is CASSIGTWAYEQYF.